Below are 5 T cell receptor beta chains sequenced from a single sample in a study of T cells after yellow fever vaccination. TCRdb itself ran the 5' RACE reads through MiXCR, one entry per CDR3 protein. The sample gives more than 450,000 distinct CDR3 sequences, 20% to 25% of which show up once; about 17% is in the top ten. Here the sequenced sample was PBMCs, taken roughly 23 days after the first yellow fever vaccination. These receptors all come from a man aged 18-30 years who received the YFV17D yellow fever vaccine.

In this sample, this clonotype turned up a few times. The chain combines TRBV18 with TRBJ2-5; 7 nucleotides line up with TRBD2. CDR3 length: 14 amino acids. The J segment lost 3 bases and the V segment lost 3 bases, leaving 4 bases of the junction unmatched. CDR1 KGHSH and CDR2 LQKENI come from the germline V gene. The CDR3 DNA is TGTGCCAGCTCACCGGGAGGGATGAAAGAGACCCAGTACTTC. Amino acids: CASSPGGMKETQYF.

CDR3 DNA: TGTGCCAGCAGCTTGGCAGGAGTTAATCAGCCCCAGCATTTT. Protein: CASSLAGVNQPQHF. The V call is TRBV7-2, the J call TRBJ1-5; no reliable D call. CDR1 and CDR2 (germline): SGHTA, FQGNSA. The CDR3 runs to 14 residues. V lost 3 bases and J lost 4, with 10 bases in between.

The chain joins TRBV14 to TRBJ2-7; TRBD2 might be the D (6 bases). Trimming took off 6 bases at V and 1 base at J, with 10 bases between the two ends. The CDR3 totals 13 residues. CDR1 SGHDN and CDR2 FVKESK come from the germline V gene. CDR3 amino acids: CASRHGGSYEQYV. As DNA, the CDR3 is TGTGCCAGCAGGCACGGAGGGTCCTACGAGCAGTACGTC.

The chain recombines TRBV20-1 with TRBJ1-5, with D perhaps matching TRBD1 (6 bases). Between the trimmed V and J ends, which lost 3 bases and 4 bases, there was a span of 16 bases. CDR1 is DFQATT, CDR2 SNEGSKA, per germline (reference sequence). This CDR3 comprises 15 residues. This CDR3 is CSARSGGGPNQPQHF. The CDR3 DNA is TGCAGTGCTAGGAGTGGGGGGGGCCCAAATCAGCCCCAGCATTTT.

The chain joins TRBV28 to TRBJ2-5, with TRBD1 as a possible D gene (6 bases). The CDR3 has 15 amino acids. In germline, CDR1 is MDHEN, CDR2 SYDVKM. V was cut by 5 bases and J by 5 bases, with 18 bases left in between. The chain's CDR3 is CASSQDSTAAETQYF. The CDR3 nucleotides are TGTGCCAGCAGTCAGGACAGTACCGCCGCCGAGACCCAGTACTTC.